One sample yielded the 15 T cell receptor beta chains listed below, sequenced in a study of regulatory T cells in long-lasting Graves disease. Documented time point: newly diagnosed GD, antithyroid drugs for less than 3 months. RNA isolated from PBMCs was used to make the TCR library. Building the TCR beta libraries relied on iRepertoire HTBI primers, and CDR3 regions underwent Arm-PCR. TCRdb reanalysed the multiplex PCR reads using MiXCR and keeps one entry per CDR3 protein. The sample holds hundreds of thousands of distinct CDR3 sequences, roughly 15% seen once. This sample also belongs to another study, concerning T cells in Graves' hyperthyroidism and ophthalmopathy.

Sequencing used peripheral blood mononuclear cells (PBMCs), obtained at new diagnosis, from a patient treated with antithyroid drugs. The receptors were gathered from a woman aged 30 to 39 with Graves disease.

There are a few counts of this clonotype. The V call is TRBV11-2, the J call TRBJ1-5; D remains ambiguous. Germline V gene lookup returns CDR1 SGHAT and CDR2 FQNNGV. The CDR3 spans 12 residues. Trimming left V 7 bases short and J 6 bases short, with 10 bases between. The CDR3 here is CASTDFGQPQHF. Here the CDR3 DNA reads TGTGCCAGCACAGACTTCGGTCAGCCCCAGCATTTT. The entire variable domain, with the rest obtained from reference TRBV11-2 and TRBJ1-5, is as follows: EAGVAQSPRYKIIEKRQSVAFWCNPISGHATLYWYQQILGQGPKLLIQFQNNGVVDDSQLPKDRFSAERLKGVDSTLKIQPAKLEDSAVYLCASTDFGQPQHFGDGTRLSIL.

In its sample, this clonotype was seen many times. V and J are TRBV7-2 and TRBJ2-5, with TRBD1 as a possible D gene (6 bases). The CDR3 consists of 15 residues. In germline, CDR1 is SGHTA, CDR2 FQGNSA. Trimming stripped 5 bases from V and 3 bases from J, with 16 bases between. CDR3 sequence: CASSKFHPGEETQYF. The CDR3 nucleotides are TGTGCCAGCAGCAAATTTCACCCAGGGGAAGAGACCCAGTACTTC.

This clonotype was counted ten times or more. This CDR3 reads CASSYEDTGELFF. The CDR3 nucleotides read TGTGCCAGCAGTTACGAGGACACCGGGGAGCTGTTTTTT. This chain links TRBV6-2 or TRBV6-3 with TRBJ2-2; D call uncertain. Germline V lookup: CDR1 MNHEY, CDR2 SVGEGT. Trimming took 2 bases from V and 3 from J, leaving 4 bases between them. The CDR3 is 13 amino acids.

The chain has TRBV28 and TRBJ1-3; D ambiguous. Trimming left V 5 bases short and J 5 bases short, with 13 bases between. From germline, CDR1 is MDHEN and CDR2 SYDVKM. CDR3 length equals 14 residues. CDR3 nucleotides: TGTGCCAGCAGTCCCCCCGCCCCCCGAAACACCATATATTTT. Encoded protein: CASSPPAPRNTIYF.

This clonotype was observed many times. CDR3 sequence (DNA): TGTGCCAGCAGGAAGATGGAGTATGGCTACACCTTC. Residues: CASRKMEYGYTF. V usage is TRBV12-3 or TRBV12-4 and J usage is TRBJ1-2; no definite D call. V gave up 6 bases and J gave up 5 bases, with 10 bases separating them. This CDR3 region has 12 residues.

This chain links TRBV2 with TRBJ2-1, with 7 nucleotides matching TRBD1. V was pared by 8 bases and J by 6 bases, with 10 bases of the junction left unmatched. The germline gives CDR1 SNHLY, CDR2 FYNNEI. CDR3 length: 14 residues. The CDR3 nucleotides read TGTGCCAGCTTAAGCCGGGACAGACCCAATGAGCAGTTCTTC. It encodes CASLSRDRPNEQFF.

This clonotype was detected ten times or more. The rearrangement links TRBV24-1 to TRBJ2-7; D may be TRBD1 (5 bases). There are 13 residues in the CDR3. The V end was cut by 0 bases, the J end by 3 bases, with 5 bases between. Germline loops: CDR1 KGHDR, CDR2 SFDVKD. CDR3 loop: CATSDLDSYEQYF. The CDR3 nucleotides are TGTGCCACCAGTGATTTGGACAGCTACGAGCAGTACTTC.

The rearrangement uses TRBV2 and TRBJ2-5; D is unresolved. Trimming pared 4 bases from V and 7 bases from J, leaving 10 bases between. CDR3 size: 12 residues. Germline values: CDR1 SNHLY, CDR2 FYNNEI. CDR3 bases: TGTGCCAGCAGTGGGACGTCAGGGACCCAGTACTTC. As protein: CASSGTSGTQYF.

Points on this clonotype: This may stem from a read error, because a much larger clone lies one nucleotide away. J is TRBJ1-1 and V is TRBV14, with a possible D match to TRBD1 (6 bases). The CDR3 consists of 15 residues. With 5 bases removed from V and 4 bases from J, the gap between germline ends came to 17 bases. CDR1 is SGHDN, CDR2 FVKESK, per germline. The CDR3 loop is CASSTRPPGVTEAFF. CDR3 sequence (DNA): TGTGCCAGCAGCACCCGACCTCCAGGGGTCACTGAAGCTTTCTTT.

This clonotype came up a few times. The CDR3 spells CASSHAQGAGTEAFF. Here the CDR3 DNA reads TGTGCCAGCAGTCACGCACAGGGGGCGGGCACTGAAGCTTTCTTT. The rearrangement joins TRBV5-5 to TRBJ1-1, with 9 positions matching TRBD1. The CDR3 runs 15 residues. CDR1 and CDR2 from the germline V gene are SGHKS and YYEKEE (reference sequence). With V trimmed by 5 bases and J by 4 bases, 9 bases remained unmatched.

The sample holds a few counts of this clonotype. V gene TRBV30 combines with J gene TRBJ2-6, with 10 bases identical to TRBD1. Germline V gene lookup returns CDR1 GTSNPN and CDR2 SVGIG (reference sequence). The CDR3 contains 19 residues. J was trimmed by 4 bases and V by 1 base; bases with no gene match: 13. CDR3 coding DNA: TGTGCCTGGAGTGCGTCCTGGGGGACAGGGGAGTCGGGGGCCAACGTCCTGACTTTC. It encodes CAWSASWGTGESGANVLTF. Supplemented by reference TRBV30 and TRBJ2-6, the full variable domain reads SQTIHQWPATLVQPVGSPLSLECTVEGTSNPNLYWYRQAAGRGLQLLFYSVGIGQISSEVPQNLSASRPQDRQFILSSKKLLLSDSGFYLCAWSASWGTGESGANVLTFGAGSRLTVL.

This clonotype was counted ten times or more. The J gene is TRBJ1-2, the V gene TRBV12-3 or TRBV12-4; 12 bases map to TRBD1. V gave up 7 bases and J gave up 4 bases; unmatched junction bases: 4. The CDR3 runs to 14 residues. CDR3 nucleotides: TGTGCCAGCACCGGGACAGGGGGCATCTATGGCTACACCTTC. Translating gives CASTGTGGIYGYTF.

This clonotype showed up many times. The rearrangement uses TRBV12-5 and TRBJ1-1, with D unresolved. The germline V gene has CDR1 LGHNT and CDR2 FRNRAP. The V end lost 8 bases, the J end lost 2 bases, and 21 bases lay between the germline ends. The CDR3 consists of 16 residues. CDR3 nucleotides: TGTGCTAGTCGTGGGGTCGGAGAGGCCGAAAACACTGAAGCTTTCTTT. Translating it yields CASRGVGEAENTEAFF.

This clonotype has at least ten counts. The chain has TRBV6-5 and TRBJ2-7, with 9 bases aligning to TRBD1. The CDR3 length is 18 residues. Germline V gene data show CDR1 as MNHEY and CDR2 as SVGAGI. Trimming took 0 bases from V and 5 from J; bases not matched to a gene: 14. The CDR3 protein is CASSYSMLAGQGRNEQYF. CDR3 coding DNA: TGTGCCAGCAGTTACTCGATGTTGGCGGGACAGGGACGTAACGAGCAGTACTTC.

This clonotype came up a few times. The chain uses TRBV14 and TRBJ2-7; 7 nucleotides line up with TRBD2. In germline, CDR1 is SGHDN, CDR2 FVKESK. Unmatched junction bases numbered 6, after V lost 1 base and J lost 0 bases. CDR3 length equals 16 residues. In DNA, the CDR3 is TGTGCCAGCAGCCAAGGCGCTAGCGGATTCTCCTACGAGCAGTACTTC. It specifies CASSQGASGFSYEQYF.